A single sample is the source of the 22 T cell receptor beta chains below, sequenced in a study of radiation and T cells in renal cell carcinoma (dated by TCRdb to about 2020). In the paper's terms, the time point label means: baseline pretreatment blood. The treatment or condition label on this specimen signifies: 15 Gy SBRT to primary tumor, nephrectomy 4 weeks later. The protocol used for the library was the immunoSEQ multiplex PCR assay. TCRdb provides this immuneACCESS table in a form limited to in-frame rearrangements. Some clones are lacking; in checked studies, under half of them reflect an unresolved V gene, and why the rest are absent is not known. A total of approximately 110,000 clones appear in this sample, around 83% of them only once. The ten largest account for about 3% of the sample. Sequences were derived from blood, sampled from a patient whose treatment included radiotherapy and nephrectomy. Receptor source: a woman aged 55-70 years with renal cell carcinoma.

This clone was detected only a few times. This sequence joins TRBV2 and TRBJ1-4; 9 bases are shared with TRBD1. Losses at the gene ends were 6 bases for V and 11 bases for J; bases not matched to a gene: 10. Germline assignment: CDR1 SNHLY and CDR2 FYNNEI. The CDR3 sequence is 14 residues long. CDR3 DNA sequence: TGTGCCAGCAGGGCCTTCGGGACAGGGAACAAACTGTTTTTT. This gives the protein CASRAFGTGNKLFF.

The rearrangement links TRBV19 to TRBJ2-7; 9 nucleotides match TRBD1. The CDR3 loop spans 15 amino acids. CDR1 is LNHDA, CDR2 SQIVND, per germline (reference sequence). With 3 bases clipped from V and 0 bases from J, the junction kept 3 bases outside the gene matches. In DNA form, the CDR3 reads TGTGCCAGTAGTATTGGGACAGGGAGCTCCTACGAGCAGTACTTC. Encoded protein: CASSIGTGSSYEQYF.

The V gene is TRBV6-6, the J gene TRBJ1-4; D uncertain. The V gene lost 2 bases and the J gene lost 7 bases, with 5 bases spanning the gap. This CDR3 region has 12 residues. CDR1 and CDR2 from the germline V gene are MNHNY and SVGAGI (reference sequence). This CDR3 reads CASSYPFEKLFF. The DNA of the CDR3 is TGTGCCAGCAGTTACCCCTTTGAAAAACTGTTTTTT.

This sequence joins TRBV4-2 and TRBJ1-1; 7 bases align to TRBD1. This CDR3 comprises 17 residues. Germline loops: CDR1 LGHNA, CDR2 YNFKEQ. J was trimmed by 1 base and V by 4 bases; bases with no gene match: 12. CDR3 nucleotide sequence: TGTGCCAGCAGCCGAAGGGACAGCCTATTTTCGAACACTGAAGCTTTCTTT. Protein sequence: CASSRRDSLFSNTEAFF.

V is TRBV25-1 and J is TRBJ1-4, with 9 bases matching TRBD1. Germline trimming cut 3 bases from V and 13 bases from J; bases unmatched to any gene: 12. The CDR3 length is 15 residues. Germline V gene sequence: CDR1 MGHDK, CDR2 SYGVNS. The CDR3 spells CASSEEDRGGVGLFF. In DNA, the CDR3 is TGTGCCAGCAGTGAGGAGGACAGGGGCGGTGTCGGACTGTTTTTT.

The V gene is TRBV6-6, the J gene TRBJ1-1; D gene unclear. The V gene lost 6 bases and the J gene lost 7 bases, with 9 bases spanning the gap. The CDR3 spans 11 residues. CDR1 and CDR2 from the germline V gene are MNHNY and SVGAGI (reference sequence). The CDR3 bases are TGTGCCAGCAGCCATCAAATTGAAGCTTTCTTT. Encoded protein: CASSHQIEAFF.

Only a few counts were recorded for this clone. J is TRBJ1-5 and V is TRBV6-1; D is possibly TRBD1 (6 bases). The CDR3 consists of 15 residues. The germline V gene has CDR1 MNHNS and CDR2 SASEGT. The V end lost 8 bases, the J end lost 0 bases, and 14 bases lay between the germline ends. The CDR3 loop reads CASATAGASNQPQHF. The CDR3 coding sequence is TGTGCCAGCGCTACAGCAGGGGCTAGCAATCAGCCCCAGCATTTT.

J is TRBJ2-1 and V is TRBV9, with TRBD2 matching 8 bases. The germline gives CDR1 SGDLS, CDR2 YYNGEE. The CDR3 has 17 amino acids. J was trimmed by 6 bases and V by 0 bases; bases with no gene match: 11. This CDR3 is CASSVAPAGVAPNEQFF. The CDR3 DNA is TGTGCCAGCAGCGTAGCACCAGCGGGAGTAGCTCCCAATGAGCAGTTCTTC.

J is TRBJ2-1 and V is TRBV19, with D possibly being TRBD2 (5 bases). The germline V gene encodes CDR1 LNHDA and CDR2 SQIVND (reference sequence). Trimming removed 1 base from V and 9 bases from J, with 10 bases in between. The CDR3 extends over 13 amino acids. The CDR3 region has the DNA TGTGCCAGTAGTATAGGAGGGAGCGGTGAGCAGTTCTTC. It translates to CASSIGGSGEQFF.

This chain connects TRBV9 to TRBJ1-2, with TRBD1 matching 7 bases. The CDR3 is 14 amino acids. The V gene's germline CDR1 is SGDLS and CDR2 YYNGEE. The trim removed 0 bases at V and 3 bases at J, leaving 2 bases unmatched. CDR3 sequence reads: CASSVDRGHYGYTF. DNA of the CDR3: TGTGCCAGCAGCGTAGACAGGGGACACTATGGCTACACCTTC. Filled out from reference TRBV9 and TRBJ1-2, the complete variable domain reads DSGVTQTPKHLITATGQRVTLRCSPRSGDLSVYWYQQSLDQGLQFLIQYYNGEERAKGNILERFSAQQFPDLHSELNLSSLELGDSALYFCASSVDRGHYGYTFGSGTRLTVV.

J is TRBJ1-4 and V is TRBV5-1, with a tentative D call TRBD1 (6 bases). The V gene lost 0 bases and the J gene lost 7 bases, with 13 bases spanning the gap. The germline CDR1 and CDR2 sequences are SGHRS and YFSETQ. The CDR3 spans 15 residues. CDR3 sequence: CASSLDLGAGEKLFF. In nucleotides, the CDR3 is TGCGCCAGCAGCTTGGATCTGGGGGCGGGTGAAAAACTGTTTTTT.

This chain's CDR3 is CASSLRSGFPETQYF. The CDR3 DNA is TGTGCCAGCAGCCTAAGATCAGGGTTTCCAGAGACCCAGTACTTC. The genes are TRBV7-2 and TRBJ2-5; a possible D gene is TRBD1 (5 bases). Germline loops: CDR1 SGHTA, CDR2 FQGNSA. Trimming left V 5 bases short and J 4 bases short, with 17 bases between. The CDR3 runs 15 residues.

This chain joins TRBV11-2 and TRBJ1-4; D unclear. Germline V gene sequence: CDR1 SGHAT, CDR2 FQNNGV. The CDR3 length is 12 residues. V shed 3 bases and J shed 8 bases, with 7 bases lying between them. This chain's CDR3 is CASSLTGEKLFF. CDR3 DNA: TGTGCCAGCAGCTTGACGGGGGAAAAACTGTTTTTT.

The chain links TRBV10-2 to TRBJ2-7, with D perhaps matching TRBD2 (5 bases). The germline CDR1 and CDR2 sequences are WSHSY and SAAADI. V was pared by 3 bases and J by 6 bases, with 12 bases between. This CDR3 comprises 13 residues. CDR3 DNA: TGCGCCAGCAGTGACGCTAGCAGCGGCGAGCAGTACTTC. Amino acids: CASSDASSGEQYF.

This clone was counted between two and nine times. The chain links TRBV5-4 to TRBJ1-4; perhaps TRBD1 as D (5 bases). The V gene's germline CDR1 is SGHNT and CDR2 YYREEE (reference sequence). CDR3 size: 11 residues. Trimming shortened V by 4 bases and J by 7 bases, and 5 bases separated the two germline ends. CDR3 loop: CASSGGEKLFF. CDR3 nucleotide sequence: TGTGCCAGCAGCGGGGGTGAAAAACTGTTTTTT.

This clone was observed a few times. V usage is TRBV19 and J usage is TRBJ2-7, with D perhaps matching TRBD2 (6 bases). Germline CDR1 is LNHDA and CDR2 is SQIVND (reference sequence). V was clipped by 3 bases and J by 0 bases, with 12 bases between them. This CDR3 has 15 residues. For the CDR3, the DNA is TGTGCCAGTAGTATCACCCTGGGGGGCTCCTACGAGCAGTACTTC. It is translated as CASSITLGGSYEQYF. Full variable domain (missing parts from reference TRBV19 and TRBJ2-7): DGGITQSPKYLFRKEGQNVTLSCEQNLNHDAMYWYRQDPGQGLRLIYYSQIVNDFQKGDIAEGYSVSREKKESFPLTVTSAQKNPTAFYLCASSITLGGSYEQYFGPGTRLTVT.

This chain links TRBV12-5 with TRBJ2-1; D is perhaps TRBD1 or TRBD2 (6 bases each). CDR1 is LGHNT and CDR2 is FRNRAP in the germline V gene. This CDR3 region has 15 residues. V shed 7 bases and J shed 9 bases, with 22 bases lying between them. The CDR3 reads CASALGSGGGIEQFF. The CDR3 nucleotides read TGTGCTAGTGCCCTTGGTAGCGGTGGGGGCATTGAGCAGTTCTTC.

The rearrangement joins TRBV28 to TRBJ2-7; no definite D call. The V gene lost 6 bases and the J gene lost 7 bases, with 25 bases spanning the gap. The CDR3 runs to 16 residues. The germline CDR1 and CDR2 sequences are MDHEN and SYDVKM. In DNA, the CDR3 is TGTGCCAGCAGCTCAGGTGTTTCCCCCGAAATGGGGGAGCAGTACTTC. Protein sequence: CASSSGVSPEMGEQYF.

This clone has a single count. This chain joins TRBV19 and TRBJ1-1; D unresolved. CDR3 length: 13 residues. The V end lost 7 bases, the J end lost 1 base, and 10 bases lay between the germline ends. Germline CDR1 is LNHDA and CDR2 is SQIVND (reference sequence). This CDR3 is CASIQPWNTEAFF. CDR3 DNA: TGTGCCAGTATCCAACCCTGGAACACTGAAGCTTTCTTT.

In this sample, this clone turned up a few times. V and J are TRBV5-5 and TRBJ1-6; TRBD1 aligns across 7 bases. The CDR3 covers 15 residues. V lost 0 bases and J lost 10; bases outside the gene matches: 7. From germline, CDR1 is SGHKS and CDR2 YYEKEE (reference sequence). Here the CDR3 reads CASSLEEGARSPLHF. For the CDR3, the DNA is TGTGCCAGCAGCTTGGAGGAGGGGGCTCGGTCACCCCTCCACTTT.

The chain employs TRBV15 and TRBJ2-7, with D possibly TRBD2 on 5 matching bases. Germline V CDR1 and CDR2: LNHNV, YYDKDF (reference sequence). The CDR3 is made up of 14 amino acids. Between the trimmed V and J ends, which lost 0 bases and 4 bases, there was a span of 10 bases. The CDR3 reads CATSRDPGLYEQYF. CDR3 nucleotides: TGTGCCACCAGCAGAGATCCTGGACTTTACGAGCAGTACTTC. Together with reference TRBV15 and TRBJ2-7, the CDR3 gives the full variable domain: DAMVIQNPRYQVTQFGKPVTLSCSQTLNHNVMYWYQQKSSQAPKLLFHYYDKDFNNEADTPDNFQSRRPNTSFCFLDIRSPGLGDTAMYLCATSRDPGLYEQYFGPGTRLTVT.

The J gene is TRBJ2-3, the V gene TRBV28; maybe TRBD2 (6 bases). Looked up from germline, CDR1 is MDHEN and CDR2 is SYDVKM. Trimming removed 5 bases at V and 0 bases at J, with 15 bases between. The CDR3 consists of 16 residues. CDR3 region: CASSLTSSVSTDTQYF. The CDR3 coding sequence is TGTGCCAGCAGTCTAACATCTAGCGTTAGCACAGATACGCAGTATTTT. The full variable domain, in which reference TRBV28 and TRBJ2-3 provide the parts outside the CDR3, is DVKVTQSSRYLVKRTGEKVFLECVQDMDHENMFWYRQDPGLGLRLIYFSYDVKMKEKGDIPEGYSVSREKKERFSLILESASTNQTSMYLCASSLTSSVSTDTQYFGPGTRLTVL.